This paragraph covers one T cell receptor beta chain sequence. Here immunoSEQ multiplex PCR was the method, and the copy in TCRdb shows in-frame clones only, minus some. The sample has around 220,000 clones, approximately 80% seen once. This sample was taken from a study of blood T cell repertoires in COVID-19. Study background: COVID-19 samples from acute and convalescent phases originated in the United States, Italy and Spain.

The length of the CDR3 is 15 residues. The trim removed 4 bases at V and 0 bases at J, leaving 3 bases unmatched. Germline values: CDR1 MNHNY, CDR2 SVGAGI (reference sequence). The clonotype comes from a woman aged 35 to 49 with active or convalescent COVID-19. This sequence joins TRBV6-6 and TRBJ2-3; 8 bases agree with TRBD1. Sequencing was carried out using peripheral blood. The chain's CDR3 is CASSSDRASTDTQYF. The CDR3 bases are TGTGCCAGCAGTTCGGACAGGGCGAGCACAGATACGCAGTATTTT.